This T cell receptor beta chain comes out of a study of cytomegalovirus exposure and HLA in healthy donors. Study information: When roughly 420 donors were genotyped, approximately 80% of them were found to fall in the Caucasian-associated ancestry cluster. Study results and limitations: According to an earlier analysis, most TCR beta V segments yielded productive rearrangements about 90% or about 30% of the time. Later work found that TCR association rates differed between HLA loci; DRB1 had the most and HLA-C the fewest.

The CDR3 has 13 amino acids. Germline CDR1 reads MDHEN; CDR2 reads SYDVKM. Trimming removed 3 bases from V and 13 bases from J, with 18 bases in between. The PCR made use of 60 Vbeta and 13 Jbeta primers. Produced via immunoSEQ multiplex PCR; TCRdb's table is partial and in-frame only. The sample records 220,000 or so clones, approximately 78% being singletons. Concerning this clone itself: Its antigen is currently unknown.

This TCR came from a woman aged 40 to 50 in good health and CMV-seronegative. Sequences were obtained from PBMCs. This chain uses TRBV28 with TRBJ1-2; tentative D call: TRBD1 (5 bases). CDR3 sequence reads: CASSLDPGGEVTF. DNA for the CDR3: TGTGCCAGCAGTTTGGACCCCGGGGGGGAGGTCACCTTC.